The clone carrying this TCR beta chain has at least ten counts. What it binds is unknown. The data belong to a study of T cells in Graves' hyperthyroidism and ophthalmopathy. Study-wide background: Pretreatment peripheral blood was obtained at initial diagnosis. Study findings and constraints: A 13 V-J signature model discriminated ophthalmopathy versus stable hyperthyroidism.

Authors of the study amplified TCR beta CDR3 regions from RNA transcripts. The TCR CDR3 first-round RT-PCR relied on the HTBI primer set. TCRdb redid the calling of the multiplex PCR reads with MiXCR, one entry per CDR3 protein. Among some 760,000 distinct CDR3 sequences listed, 14% were seen once. With 4 bases removed from V and 2 bases from J, the gap between germline ends came to 15 bases. The CDR3 is 16 amino acids. Germline CDR1 is SNHLY and CDR2 is FYNNEI. This chain uses TRBV2 with TRBJ1-5, with a possible D match to TRBD1 (5 bases). The clonotype originates from a woman aged 18-29 years with Graves' hyperthyroidism. The sequencing input was blood. Written as DNA, the CDR3 is TGTGCCAGCAGTGTCCAGGGAAGCGTTGGCAATCAGCCCCAGCATTTT. It specifies CASSVQGSVGNQPQHF.